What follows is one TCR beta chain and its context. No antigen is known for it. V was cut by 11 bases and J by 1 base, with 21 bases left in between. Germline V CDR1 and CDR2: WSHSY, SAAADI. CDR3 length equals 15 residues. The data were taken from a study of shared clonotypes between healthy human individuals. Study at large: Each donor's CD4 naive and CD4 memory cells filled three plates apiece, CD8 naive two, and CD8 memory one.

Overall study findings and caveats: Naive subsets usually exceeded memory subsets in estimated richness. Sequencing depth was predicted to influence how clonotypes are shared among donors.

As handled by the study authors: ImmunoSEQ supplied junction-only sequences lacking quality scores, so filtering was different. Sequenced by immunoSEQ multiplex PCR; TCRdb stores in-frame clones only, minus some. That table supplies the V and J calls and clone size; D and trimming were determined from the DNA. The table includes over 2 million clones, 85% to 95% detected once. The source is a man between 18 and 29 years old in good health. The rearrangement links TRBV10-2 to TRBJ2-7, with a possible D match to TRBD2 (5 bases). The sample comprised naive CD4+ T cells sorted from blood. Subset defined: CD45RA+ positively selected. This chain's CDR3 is CAASSDTRGSYEQYF. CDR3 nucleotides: TGCGCCGCCAGCAGTGATACCCGGGGATCCTACGAGCAGTACTTC.